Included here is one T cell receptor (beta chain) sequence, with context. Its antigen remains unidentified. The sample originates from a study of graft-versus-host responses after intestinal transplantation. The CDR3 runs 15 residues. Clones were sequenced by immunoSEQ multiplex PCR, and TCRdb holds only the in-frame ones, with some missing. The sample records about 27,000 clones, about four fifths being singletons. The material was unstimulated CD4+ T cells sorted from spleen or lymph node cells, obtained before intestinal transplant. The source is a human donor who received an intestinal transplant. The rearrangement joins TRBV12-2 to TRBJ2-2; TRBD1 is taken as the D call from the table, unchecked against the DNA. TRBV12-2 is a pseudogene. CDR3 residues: CASRFRGRGTGELFF. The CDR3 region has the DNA TGTGCAAGTCGCTTTAGAGGAAGGGGCACCGGGGAGCTGTTTTTT.